These T cell receptor beta chains were read from a single sample in a study of blood T cell repertoires in COVID-19. Clones were sequenced by immunoSEQ multiplex PCR, and TCRdb holds only the in-frame ones, with some missing. There are roughly 330,000 clones in the sample; roughly 90% occur only once, and roughly 6.7% lies in the top ten. Specimen: peripheral blood. The receptors shown here come from a man between 18 and 35 years old who had recovered from COVID-19. The CDR3 runs from the conserved cysteine through the conserved F or W. D genes are given only for firm matches. Not every row has a clone size; where given, it reads once, few, many or a size class.

clone_size d_call j_call v_call cdr3_nt cdr3_aa
- TRBD2 TRBJ2-3 TRBV3-1/TRBV3-2 TGTGCCAGCAGCCAAGATTGGCTAGCGGGGGGGTCTGGAGATACGCAGTATTTT CASSQDWLAGGSGDTQYF
- - TRBJ2-1 TRBV25-1 TGTGCCAGCAGTGAATTGGGGGGGACAGGTCGATACAATGAGCAGTTCTTC CASSELGGTGRYNEQFF
- - TRBJ1-1 TRBV3-1/TRBV3-2 TGTGCCAGCAGCCAAGGGGTGGGGAGCCCTGCTCTAGGAGCTTTCTTT CASSQGVGSPALGAFF
- TRBD1 TRBJ2-7 TRBV24-1 TGTGCCACCAAGACAGGGGGGTACGAGCAGTACTTC CATKTGGYEQYF
few - TRBJ1-1 TRBV27 TGTGCCAGCAGTTTACTGGCCCCGAACACTGAAGCTTTCTTT CASSLLAPNTEAFF
- TRBD2 TRBJ2-1 TRBV4-1 TGCGCCAGCAGCCGAGGACTAGAAGTCTACAATGAGCAGTTCTTC CASSRGLEVYNEQFF
- - TRBJ2-7 TRBV19 TGTGCCAGTAGTCTGGCGGACGAGCAGTACTTC CASSLADEQYF
- - TRBJ1-2 TRBV7-9 TGTGCCAGCAGCTTATTCCCCCAGACTAACTATGGCTACACCTTC CASSLFPQTNYGYTF
few - TRBJ2-7 TRBV5-1 TGCGCCAGCAGCTCCCTGGGGGGAGGCTCCTACGAGCAGTACTTC CASSSLGGGSYEQYF
once - TRBJ1-1 TRBV27 TGTGCCAGCAGTTTATCGAGGGGGTCAGAAGCTTTCTTT CASSLSRGSEAFF
once TRBD1 TRBJ2-1 TRBV5-1 TGCGCCAGCAGCTTGGATCAGGACAGGGTATACAATGAGCAGTTCTTC CASSLDQDRVYNEQFF
- - TRBJ2-7 TRBV5-1 TGCGCCAGCAGCTATGACAGCTACGAGCAGTACTTC CASSYDSYEQYF
- - TRBJ1-1 TRBV7-6 TGTGCCAGCAGCTTAAGCGGTCACAGTGAAGCTTTCTTT CASSLSGHSEAFF
- - TRBJ1-1 TRBV6-5 TGTGCCAGCAGTTCCCTGACAGCATCGAACACTGAAGCTTTCTTT CASSSLTASNTEAFF
- - TRBJ2-7 TRBV11-3 TGTGCCAGCAGCTTAGCGGGTTCCGAGCAGTACTTC CASSLAGSEQYF
- TRBD1 TRBJ1-2 TRBV27 TGTGCCAGCAGTTTAAGGTCAGGGGGCGGCTACACCTTC CASSLRSGGGYTF
- - TRBJ1-1 TRBV11-2 TGTGCCAGCAGCTTAGTTTCGACTGAAGCTTTCTTT CASSLVSTEAFF
- - TRBJ1-1 TRBV20-1 TGCAGTGCTCTAAGGGCGGGAAAAGCTTTCTTT CSALRAGKAFF
- - TRBJ1-5 TRBV6-5 TGTGCCAGCAGCCCCCAGGGGAATCAGCCCCAGCATTTT CASSPQGNQPQHF
- - TRBJ1-5 TRBV19 TGTGCCAGTAGTATAGTTAAGGGGGATCAGCCCCAGCATTTT CASSIVKGDQPQHF
- TRBD2 TRBJ2-7 TRBV27 TGTGCCAGCTCTTTATCGACTAGCGGGATCTCCTACGAGCAGTACTTC CASSLSTSGISYEQYF
- - TRBJ1-1 TRBV6-1 TGTGCCAGCAGTGACCTTGGGGGACACTTGAACACTGAAGCTTTCTTT CASSDLGGHLNTEAFF
- - TRBJ1-1 TRBV21-1 TGTGCCAGCAGCAAATTACGGCTTAACGGGGAGGACACTGAAGCTTTCTTT CASSKLRLNGEDTEAFF
- TRBD1 TRBJ2-7 TRBV12-3/TRBV12-4 TGTGCCAGCAGTCGGGACAGTGTCTACGAGCAGTACTTC CASSRDSVYEQYF
- TRBD2 TRBJ2-1 TRBV2 TGTGCCAGAAGAACTAGCGGGTTGAATGAGCAGTTCTTC CARRTSGLNEQFF
- TRBD1 TRBJ1-1 TRBV5-1 TGCGCCAGCAGACTGGGACAGGGGAACACTGAAGCTTTCTTT CASRLGQGNTEAFF
- TRBD2 TRBJ2-7 TRBV27 TGTGCCAGCAGTTTATGGGGCGGGAGGCAGCATCAATGGCAGTACTTC CASSLWGGRQHQWQYF
- TRBD1 TRBJ2-3 TRBV19 TGTGCCAGTAGTATAGAGGGGCCGACAGGGGCCACAGATACGCAGTATTTT CASSIEGPTGATDTQYF
once TRBD1 TRBJ2-7 TRBV5-4 TGTGCCAGCAGGCGACAGGGGGGGGATCCCTCCTACGAGCAGTACTTC CASRRQGGDPSYEQYF
- - TRBJ2-7 TRBV4-1 TGCGCCAGCAGCCTACCTTTGGGGACTTCCCTTTCCTACGAGCAGTACTTC CASSLPLGTSLSYEQYF
- TRBD2 TRBJ2-7 TRBV3-1/TRBV3-2 TGTGCCAGCAGCCCAATAGCGGGAGACGCCTACGAGCAGTACTTC CASSPIAGDAYEQYF
once - TRBJ2-7 TRBV11-2 TGTGCCAGCAGCTTAGACCCGAGACAGCGTATGGGGGAGCAGTACTTC CASSLDPRQRMGEQYF
- - TRBJ2-7 TRBV6-5 TGTGCCAGCAGCTCTCAGACCGCTAGCTCCTACGAGCAGTACTTC CASSSQTASSYEQYF
- - TRBJ2-1 TRBV4-1 TGCGCCAGCAGCCAAGAAGGGGATTCCTACAATGAGCAGTTCTTC CASSQEGDSYNEQFF
once - TRBJ1-1 TRBV7-2 TGTGCCAGCAGCCCAAGAGGGGGAGACACTGAAGCTTTCTTT CASSPRGGDTEAFF
- TRBD2 TRBJ2-1 TRBV27 TGTGCCAGCAGTTTAGTTCTGGGACTAGCGGGAGGATACAATGAGCAGTTCTTC CASSLVLGLAGGYNEQFF
- - TRBJ2-5 TRBV5-1 TGCGCCAGCAGCCCCGGTAGCGGAGAGACCCAGTACTTC CASSPGSGETQYF
- - TRBJ2-5 TRBV2 TGTGCCAGCAGTGACCCGTACCAAGAGACCCAGTACTTC CASSDPYQETQYF
- - TRBJ1-2 TRBV6-6 TGTGCCAGCAGTCCACAGGGCGGGAGTGGCTACACCTTC CASSPQGGSGYTF
- - TRBJ1-1 TRBV6-5 TGTGCCGCGGAGGGCCTCACTGAAGCTTTCTTT CAAEGLTEAFF
- - TRBJ2-1 TRBV29-1 TGCAGCGTCCCCGACAGGATGACCTCCTACAATGAGCAGTTCTTC CSVPDRMTSYNEQFF
- TRBD1 TRBJ1-5 TRBV9 TGTGCCAGCAGCTCCGAACCCGGGACAGGGGCCGATCAGCCCCAGCATTTT CASSSEPGTGADQPQHF
once TRBD1 TRBJ1-6 TRBV4-1 TGCGCCAGCAGCCATACAGGGGATGGCTCACCCCTCCACTTT CASSHTGDGSPLHF
- - TRBJ2-2 TRBV4-1 TGCGCCAGCAGCCAAGATCGGGCCGGGGAGCTGTTTTTT CASSQDRAGELFF
once - TRBJ1-1 TRBV7-2 TGTGCCAGCAGCTTCCCCGGGGGGACTGAAGCTTTCTTT CASSFPGGTEAFF
- TRBD1 TRBJ2-2 TRBV4-1 TGCGCCAGCAGCCAAGACAGGGGGCACTTCACCGGGGAGCTGTTTTTT CASSQDRGHFTGELFF
- - TRBJ1-3 TRBV5-6 TGTGCCAGCAGCTTGCCAGGTGGACTTTTCGGAAACACCATATATTTT CASSLPGGLFGNTIYF
- - TRBJ1-4 TRBV7-2 TGTGCCAGCAGCTTAGTTCGGGGGGCAGTGGATGAAAAACTGTTTTTT CASSLVRGAVDEKLFF
- - TRBJ2-3 TRBV19 TGTGCCAGTAGTCCCCAGGGCCCTAGCACAGATACGCAGTATTTT CASSPQGPSTDTQYF
- TRBD1 TRBJ1-1 TRBV19 TGTGCCAGTAGTATAGCCAGACAGGGATACACTGAAGCTTTCTTT CASSIARQGYTEAFF
many - TRBJ2-7 TRBV9 TGTGCCAGCAGCGTTGGGGACACGGCAACCTACGAGCAGTACTTC CASSVGDTATYEQYF
- TRBD1 TRBJ1-4 TRBV10-1 TGCGCCAGCAGTGATGGAGGGGGCGGTGAAAAACTGTTTTTT CASSDGGGGEKLFF